This T cell receptor beta chain was recovered during a study of post-analysis software for immune sequencing data. This CDR3 is 15 amino acids long. Germline V lookup: CDR1 SGDLS, CDR2 YYNGEE. V dropped 4 bases and J dropped 2 bases, with 16 bases sitting between them. Whole-study results and caveats: Patients carried roughly five TRBV segments more frequently than controls did, and TRBV5-6, TRBV5-1 and TRBV20-1 were among them. F-measure co-clustering was strong for batch-matched samples.

Unique molecular identifiers were present in the TCR beta cDNA libraries. From around 1 to 10 million T cells, roughly 530,000 cDNA molecules were obtained. TCRdb reanalysed the PCR reads using MiXCR and keeps one entry per CDR3 protein. Of around 710,000 distinct CDR3 sequences in the sample, 40% to 55% were seen once. Worth noting for this clonotype: Its antigen remains unknown.

The sample was blood. This clonotype originated in a girl aged 5-17 years with multiple sclerosis. This chain connects TRBV9 to TRBJ2-7, with D perhaps TRBD2 (5 bases). The CDR3 bases are TGTGCCAGCAGCCCCACCGGCGGGCCTCCCTACGAGCAGTACTTC. This encodes CASSPTGGPPYEQYF.